The present T cell receptor (beta chain) was sequenced within a study of T cells in Graves' hyperthyroidism and ophthalmopathy. Uncontrolled infection, other autoimmune disease, pregnancy or lactation barred patients from enrollment. Germline V CDR1 and CDR2: GTSNPN, SVGIG (reference sequence). V dropped 5 bases and J dropped 6 bases, with 15 bases sitting between them. The CDR3 has 13 amino acids. Amplification targeted TCR beta CDR3 regions from RNA transcripts. HTBI primers were used for first-round RT-PCR of the TCR CDR3. TCRdb independently ran MiXCR on the multiplex PCR reads; one entry per CDR3 protein. The table shows fewer than 600,000 distinct CDR3 sequences, with about an eighth occurring only once. This clonotype has a count of ten or more.

Sequenced material: blood. This clonotype was obtained from a woman younger than 30 with Graves' hyperthyroidism. The V call is TRBV30, the J call TRBJ2-3; a possible D gene is TRBD2 (5 bases). This chain's CDR3 is CAWEADLGDTQYF. The CDR3, as DNA: TGTGCCTGGGAAGCGGACCTGGGGGATACGCAGTATTTT. The full variable domain, its missing parts supplied by reference TRBV30 and TRBJ2-3, is SQTIHQWPATLVQPVGSPLSLECTVEGTSNPNLYWYRQAAGRGLQLLFYSVGIGQISSEVPQNLSASRPQDRQFILSSKKLLLSDSGFYLCAWEADLGDTQYFGPGTRLTVL.